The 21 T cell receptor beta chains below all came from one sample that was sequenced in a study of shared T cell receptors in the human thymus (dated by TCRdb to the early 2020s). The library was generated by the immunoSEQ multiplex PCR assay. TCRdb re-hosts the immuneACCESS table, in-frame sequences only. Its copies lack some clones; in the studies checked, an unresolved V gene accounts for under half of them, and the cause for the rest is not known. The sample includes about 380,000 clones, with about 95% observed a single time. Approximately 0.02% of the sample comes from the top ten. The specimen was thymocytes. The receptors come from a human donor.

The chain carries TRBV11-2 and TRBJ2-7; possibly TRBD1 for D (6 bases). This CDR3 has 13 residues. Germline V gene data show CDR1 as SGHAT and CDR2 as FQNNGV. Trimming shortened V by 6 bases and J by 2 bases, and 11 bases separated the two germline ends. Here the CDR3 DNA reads TGTGCCAGCAGATTCGACAGGACCTACGAGCAGTACTTC. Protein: CASRFDRTYEQYF.

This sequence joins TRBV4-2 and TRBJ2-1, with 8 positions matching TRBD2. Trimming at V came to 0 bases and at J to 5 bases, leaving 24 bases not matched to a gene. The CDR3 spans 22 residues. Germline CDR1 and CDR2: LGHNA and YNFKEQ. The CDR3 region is CASSQEWVRRERRTSRHNEQFF. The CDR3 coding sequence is TGTGCCAGCAGCCAAGAATGGGTGAGGCGGGAGAGAAGGACTAGCAGACACAATGAGCAGTTCTTC.

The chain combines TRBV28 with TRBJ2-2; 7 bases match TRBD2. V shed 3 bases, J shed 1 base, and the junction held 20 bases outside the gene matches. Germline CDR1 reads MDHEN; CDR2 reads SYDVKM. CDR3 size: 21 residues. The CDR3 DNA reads TGTGCCAGCAGTTTTCATGTGGGGAGGGCCTTCGAGGGAGTGAACACCGGGGAGCTGTTTTTT. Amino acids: CASSFHVGRAFEGVNTGELFF.

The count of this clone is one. The CDR3 nucleotides are TGTGCCAGCAGCTTATCGGGCAGGGCAGGGGCAGATACGCAGTATTTT. Encoded protein: CASSLSGRAGADTQYF. This rearrangement joins TRBV7-3 to TRBJ2-3, with TRBD1 as a possible D gene (6 bases). Trimming removed 2 bases from V and 4 bases from J, with 16 bases in between. Germline V gives CDR1 SGHTA, CDR2 FQGTGA. The CDR3 has 16 residues.

CDR3: CASSLVTGAGETQYF. CDR3 DNA: TGCGCCAGCAGCTTGGTGACGGGAGCGGGGGAGACCCAGTACTTC. The chain recombines TRBV5-1 with TRBJ2-5, with 7 positions matching TRBD2. The J segment lost 5 bases and the V segment lost 0 bases, leaving 7 bases of the junction unmatched. The CDR3 runs to 15 residues. Germline CDR1 is SGHRS and CDR2 is YFSETQ. Supplemented by reference TRBV5-1 and TRBJ2-5, the full variable domain reads KAGVTQTPRYLIKTRGQQVTLSCSPISGHRSVSWYQQTPGQGLQFLFEYFSETQRNKGNFPGRFSGRQFSNSRSEMNVSTLELGDSALYLCASSLVTGAGETQYFGPGTRLLVL.

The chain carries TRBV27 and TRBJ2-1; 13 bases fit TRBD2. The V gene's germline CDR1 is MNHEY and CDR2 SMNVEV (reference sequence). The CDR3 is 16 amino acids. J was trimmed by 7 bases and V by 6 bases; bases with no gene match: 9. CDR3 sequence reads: CASSRAGTSGINEQFF. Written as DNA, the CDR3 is TGTGCCAGCAGCCGCGCGGGGACTAGCGGGATAAATGAGCAGTTCTTC.

The CDR3 spells CASSLDSGLAGCPYEQYF. The CDR3 region has the DNA TGTGCCAGCTCACTGGATTCGGGACTAGCGGGTTGCCCGTACGAGCAGTACTTC. The V gene is TRBV18, the J gene TRBJ2-7; 12 bases are shared with TRBD2. Trimming cost V 4 bases and J 4 bases; bases outside gene matches: 14. The length of the CDR3 is 18 residues. The germline CDR1 and CDR2 sequences are KGHSH and LQKENI.

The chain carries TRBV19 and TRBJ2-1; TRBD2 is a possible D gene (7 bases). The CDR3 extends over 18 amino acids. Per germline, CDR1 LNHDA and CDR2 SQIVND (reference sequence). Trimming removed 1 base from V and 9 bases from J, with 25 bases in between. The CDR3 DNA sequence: TGTGCCAGTAGTATAGTACGGGGGGCTAGCGGCAGGGCGGTTGAGCAGTTCTTC. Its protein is CASSIVRGASGRAVEQFF. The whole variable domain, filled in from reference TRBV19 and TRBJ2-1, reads DGGITQSPKYLFRKEGQNVTLSCEQNLNHDAMYWYRQDPGQGLRLIYYSQIVNDFQKGDIAEGYSVSREKKESFPLTVTSAQKNPTAFYLCASSIVRGASGRAVEQFFGPGTRLTVL.

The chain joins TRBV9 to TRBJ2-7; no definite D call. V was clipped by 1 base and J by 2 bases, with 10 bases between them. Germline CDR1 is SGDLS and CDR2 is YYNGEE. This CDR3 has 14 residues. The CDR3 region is CASSVSFTAYEQYF. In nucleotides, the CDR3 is TGTGCCAGCAGCGTATCTTTTACTGCCTACGAGCAGTACTTC.

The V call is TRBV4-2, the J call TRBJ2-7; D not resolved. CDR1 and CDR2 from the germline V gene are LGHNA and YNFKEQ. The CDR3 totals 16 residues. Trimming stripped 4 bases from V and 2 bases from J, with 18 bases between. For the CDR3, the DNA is TGTGCCAGCAGCCCCCCCCGGGTTGGAACCACCTACGAGCAGTACTTC. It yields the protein CASSPPRVGTTYEQYF.

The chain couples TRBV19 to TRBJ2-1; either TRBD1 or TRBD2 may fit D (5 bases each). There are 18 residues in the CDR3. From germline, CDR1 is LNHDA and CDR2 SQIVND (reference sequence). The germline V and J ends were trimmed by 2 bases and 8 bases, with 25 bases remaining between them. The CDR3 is CASSIMGGGTGPTDEQFF. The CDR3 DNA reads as TGTGCCAGTAGTATAATGGGTGGGGGAACCGGGCCCACGGATGAGCAGTTCTTC.

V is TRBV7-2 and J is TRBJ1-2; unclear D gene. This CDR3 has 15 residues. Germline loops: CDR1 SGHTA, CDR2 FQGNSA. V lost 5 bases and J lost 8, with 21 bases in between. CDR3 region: CASSNEFGPREGYTF. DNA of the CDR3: TGTGCCAGCAGCAATGAATTCGGACCCAGAGAGGGCTACACCTTC.

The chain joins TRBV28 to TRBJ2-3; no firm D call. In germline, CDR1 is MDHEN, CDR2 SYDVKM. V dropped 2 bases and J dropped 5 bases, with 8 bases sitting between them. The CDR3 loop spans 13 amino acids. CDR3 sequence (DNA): TGTGCCAGCAGTTTAAAAGGACGAGATACGCAGTATTTT. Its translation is CASSLKGRDTQYF.

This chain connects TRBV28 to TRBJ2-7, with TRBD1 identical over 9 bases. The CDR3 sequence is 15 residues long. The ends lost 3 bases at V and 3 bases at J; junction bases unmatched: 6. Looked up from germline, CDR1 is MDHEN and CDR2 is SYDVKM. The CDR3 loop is CASSLLGQGCYEQYF. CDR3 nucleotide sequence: TGTGCCAGCAGTTTGTTGGGACAGGGATGCTACGAGCAGTACTTC.

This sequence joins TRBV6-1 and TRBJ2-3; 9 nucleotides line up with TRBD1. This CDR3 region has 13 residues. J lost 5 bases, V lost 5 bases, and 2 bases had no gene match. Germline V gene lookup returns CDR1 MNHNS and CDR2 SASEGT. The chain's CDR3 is CASSTGGKDTQYF. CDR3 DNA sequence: TGTGCCAGCAGTACAGGGGGCAAAGATACGCAGTATTTT.

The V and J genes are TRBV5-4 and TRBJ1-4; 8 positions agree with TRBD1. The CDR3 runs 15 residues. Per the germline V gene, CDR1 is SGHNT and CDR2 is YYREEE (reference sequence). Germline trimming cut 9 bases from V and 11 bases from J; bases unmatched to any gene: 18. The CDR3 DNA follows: TGTGCCACCCTGGACAGGGTTGACCCCGCCGGGAAACTGTTTTTT. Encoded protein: CATLDRVDPAGKLFF. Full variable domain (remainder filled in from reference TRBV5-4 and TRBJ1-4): ETGVTQSPTHLIKTRGQQVTLRCSSQSGHNTVSWYQQALGQGPQFIFQYYREEENGRGNFPPRFSGLQFPNYSSELNVNALELDDSALYLCATLDRVDPAGKLFFGSGTQLSVL.

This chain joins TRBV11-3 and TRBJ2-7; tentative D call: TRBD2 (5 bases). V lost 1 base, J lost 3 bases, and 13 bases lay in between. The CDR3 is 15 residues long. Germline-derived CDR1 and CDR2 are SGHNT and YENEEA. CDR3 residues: CASSLGEPDYYEQYF. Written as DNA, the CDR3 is TGTGCCAGCAGCTTAGGGGAGCCAGACTACTACGAGCAGTACTTC.

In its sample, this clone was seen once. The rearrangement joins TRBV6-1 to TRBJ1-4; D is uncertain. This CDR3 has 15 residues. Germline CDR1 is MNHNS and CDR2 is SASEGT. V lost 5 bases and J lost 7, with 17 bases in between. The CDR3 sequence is CASSPPVSPGEKLFF. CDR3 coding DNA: TGTGCCAGCAGTCCCCCGGTATCTCCGGGTGAAAAACTGTTTTTT.

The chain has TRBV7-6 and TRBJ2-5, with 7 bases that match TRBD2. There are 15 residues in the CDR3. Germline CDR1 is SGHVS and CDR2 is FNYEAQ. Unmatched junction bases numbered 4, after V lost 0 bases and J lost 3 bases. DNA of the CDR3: TGTGCCAGCAGCTTAGCGGCTAGCGGAAAAGAGACCCAGTACTTC. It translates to CASSLAASGKETQYF.

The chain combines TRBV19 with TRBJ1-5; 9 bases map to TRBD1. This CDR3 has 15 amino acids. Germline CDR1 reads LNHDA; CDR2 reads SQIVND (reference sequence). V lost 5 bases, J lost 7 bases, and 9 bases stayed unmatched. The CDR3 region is CASSGDRALDQPQHF. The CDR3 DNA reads TGTGCCAGTAGTGGGGACAGGGCCTTAGACCAGCCCCAGCATTTT.

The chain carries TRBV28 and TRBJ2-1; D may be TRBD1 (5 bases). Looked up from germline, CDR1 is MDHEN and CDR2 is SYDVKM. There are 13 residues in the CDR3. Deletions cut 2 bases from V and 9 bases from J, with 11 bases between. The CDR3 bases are TGTGCCAGCAGTTTAGCAGGGAAAGGTGAGCAGTTCTTC. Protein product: CASSLAGKGEQFF.